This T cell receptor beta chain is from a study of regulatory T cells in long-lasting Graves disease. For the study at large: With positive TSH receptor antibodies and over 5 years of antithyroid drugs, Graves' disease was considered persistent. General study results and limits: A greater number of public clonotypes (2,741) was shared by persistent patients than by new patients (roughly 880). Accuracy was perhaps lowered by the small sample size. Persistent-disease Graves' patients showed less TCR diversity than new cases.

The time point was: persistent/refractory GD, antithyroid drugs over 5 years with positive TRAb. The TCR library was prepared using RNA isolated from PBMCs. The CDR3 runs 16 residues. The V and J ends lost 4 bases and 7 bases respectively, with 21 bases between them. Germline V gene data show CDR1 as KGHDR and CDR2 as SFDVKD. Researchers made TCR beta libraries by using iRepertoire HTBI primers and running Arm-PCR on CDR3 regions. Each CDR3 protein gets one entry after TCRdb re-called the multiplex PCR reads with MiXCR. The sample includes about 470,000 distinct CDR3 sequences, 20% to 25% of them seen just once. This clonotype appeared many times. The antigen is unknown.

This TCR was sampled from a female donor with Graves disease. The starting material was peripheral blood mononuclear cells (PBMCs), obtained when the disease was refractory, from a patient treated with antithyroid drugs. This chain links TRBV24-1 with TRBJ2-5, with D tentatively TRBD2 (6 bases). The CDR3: CATSDRWDFPAGTQYF. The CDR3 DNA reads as TGTGCCACCAGTGACCGATGGGACTTCCCGGCCGGGACCCAGTACTTC.